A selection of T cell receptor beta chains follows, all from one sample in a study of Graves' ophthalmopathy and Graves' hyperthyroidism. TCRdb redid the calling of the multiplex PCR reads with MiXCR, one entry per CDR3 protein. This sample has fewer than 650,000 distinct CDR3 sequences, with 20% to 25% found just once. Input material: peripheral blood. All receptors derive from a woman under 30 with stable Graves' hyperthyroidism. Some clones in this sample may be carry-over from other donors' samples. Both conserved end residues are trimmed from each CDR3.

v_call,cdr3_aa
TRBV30,AWTVWRIQETQY
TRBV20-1,SARGMYTGELF
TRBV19,ASSPEPGDSSSGANVLT
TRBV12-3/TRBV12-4,ASSFEKNYGYT
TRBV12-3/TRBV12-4,ASSRYSSGNTIY
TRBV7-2,ASSPGLAGVPYEQY
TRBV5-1,ASRTGAGNTEAF
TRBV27,ASSPQAGVYEQY
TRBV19,ASSVNRGYEQY
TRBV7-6,ASSPWDRGQGDTEAF
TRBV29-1,SVTDRGGNGYT
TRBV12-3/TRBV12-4,ASSPSSSRHEQY
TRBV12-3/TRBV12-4,ASSFREEQPQH
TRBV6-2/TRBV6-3,ASKIADVDEQY
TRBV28,ATILQTVNTEAF
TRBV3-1,ASSQDGGVTYNSPLH
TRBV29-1,SAGGDTYEQY
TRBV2,ASRVAYEQY
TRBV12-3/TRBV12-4,ASSLQGSRAEAF
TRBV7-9,ASSLALGEVDEQY
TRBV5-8,ASSLERTVYQETQY
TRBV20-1,SARVQGGQPQH
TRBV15,ATSREAEQETQY
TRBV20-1,SARAQGFHEQY
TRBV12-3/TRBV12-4,ASSSLREGPETQY
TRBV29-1,SVERGVARNYGYT
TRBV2,ASSEMGRNYGYT